These 14 T cell receptor beta chains originate from one sample sequenced in a study of Tregs in tolerant kidney transplant recipients (dated by TCRdb to 2018 to 2020). Related donors were used in the transplants with nonmyeloablative bone marrow transplantation, and mixed chimerism was transient in the human trials. Libraries were prepared through the immunoSEQ multiplex PCR assay. TCRdb mirrors the immuneACCESS table, restricted to in-frame sequences. Some clones are absent from its copies; in checked studies, under half trace to an unresolved V gene, and the reason for the others is unknown. The sample table contains 54,000 or so clones; only one count was recorded for roughly nine tenths of them. The ten top clones hold 13% to 15% of the sample. Sequencing used CD8+ T cells from blood (PBMCs), obtained 24 months after the transplant. Receptor source: a human patient who received a combined kidney and bone marrow transplant. Donor T cells from the graft may be present among the T cells after a transplant.

V is TRBV13 and J is TRBJ1-2, with TRBD1 matching over 8 bases. The CDR3 is 15 amino acids. CDR1 is PRHDT, CDR2 FYEKMQ, per germline (reference sequence). V trimming: 2 bases; J trimming: 7 bases; junction bases outside the gene matches: 9. DNA of the CDR3: TGTGCCAGCAGCTTAAGTCTCAGGGGGCAGAGTGGCTACACCTTC. Its translation is CASSLSLRGQSGYTF.

V is TRBV7-8 and J is TRBJ1-5; D unclear. CDR3 length: 14 residues. Germline V gene sequence: CDR1 SGHVS, CDR2 FQNEAQ. V lost 1 base and J lost 2, with 6 bases in between. DNA for the CDR3: TGTGCCAGCAGCTTAGGGGCCGGCAATCAGCCCCAGCATTTT. Translated: CASSLGAGNQPQHF.

The chain has TRBV9 and TRBJ2-7; TRBD2 agrees at 9 bases. Germline CDR1 reads SGDLS; CDR2 reads YYNGEE. The CDR3 runs to 15 residues. V dropped 0 bases and J dropped 2; count of bases not matched to a gene: 3. The CDR3 region is CASSVGGGGAYEQYF. CDR3 bases: TGTGCCAGCAGCGTAGGAGGCGGGGGGGCCTACGAGCAGTACTTC.

This clone showed up just a few times. V gene TRBV6-1 combines with J gene TRBJ1-5, with TRBD1 matching 7 bases. Germline V gives CDR1 MNHNS, CDR2 SASEGT. After removal of 1 base from V and 6 bases from J, the junction contained 3 bases not matched to a gene. This CDR3 contains 14 residues. CDR3 nucleotides: TGTGCCAGCAGTGAAGGAACAGGGGCTCAGCCCCAGCATTTT. Translation: CASSEGTGAQPQHF.

J is TRBJ1-5 and V is TRBV27; D uncertain. The CDR3 contains 13 residues. Germline V CDR1 and CDR2: MNHEY, SMNVEV (reference sequence). Trimming stripped 9 bases from V and 5 bases from J, with 14 bases between. The CDR3 region is CASRHSAYQPQHF. The CDR3 bases are TGTGCCAGTCGACACAGTGCCTATCAGCCCCAGCATTTT.

The chain joins TRBV7-2 to TRBJ2-3; 8 nucleotides line up with TRBD2. This CDR3 is 18 amino acids long. Germline V gene sequence: CDR1 SGHTA, CDR2 FQGNSA. Trimming cost V 0 bases and J 1 base; bases outside gene matches: 9. CDR3 sequence: CASSLAFAGGGGTDTQYF. Here the CDR3 DNA reads TGTGCCAGCAGCTTAGCCTTCGCGGGGGGAGGAGGCACAGATACGCAGTATTTT. The entire variable domain, with the rest obtained from reference TRBV7-2 and TRBJ2-3, is as follows: GAGVSQSPSNKVTEKGKDVELRCDPISGHTALYWYRQSLGQGLEFLIYFQGNSAPDKSGLPSDRFSAERTGGSVSTLTIQRTQQEDSAVYLCASSLAFAGGGGTDTQYFGPGTRLTVL.

Here the CDR3 reads CASSDSREDTQYF. The CDR3 bases are TGTGCCAGCAGCGACTCCAGGGAAGATACGCAGTATTTT. This rearrangement joins TRBV9 to TRBJ2-3; possibly TRBD1 for D (5 bases). The ends were cut back, 3 bases at V and 5 bases at J, with 10 bases in the middle. Germline V gene data show CDR1 as SGDLS and CDR2 as YYNGEE. This CDR3 region has 13 residues.

V and J are TRBV5-1 and TRBJ2-3; 8 bases align to TRBD2. Unmatched junction bases numbered 7, after V lost 4 bases and J lost 0 bases. Germline lookup yields CDR1 SGHRS and CDR2 YFSETQ. The CDR3 sequence is 16 residues long. DNA of the CDR3: TGCGCCAGCAGCGCCGGGACTAGTGCTAGCACAGATACGCAGTATTTT. Amino acid sequence: CASSAGTSASTDTQYF.

V usage is TRBV30 and J usage is TRBJ2-7, with D unclear. V was clipped by 4 bases and J by 1 base, with 11 bases between them. In germline, CDR1 is GTSNPN, CDR2 SVGIG (reference sequence). The CDR3 runs to 13 residues. The CDR3 spells CAWNQIVSYEQYF. The CDR3 nucleotides read TGTGCCTGGAACCAAATAGTTTCCTACGAGCAGTACTTC.

Only a few counts were recorded for this clone. The chain links TRBV30 to TRBJ2-1; tentative D call: TRBD2 (6 bases). The germline gives CDR1 GTSNPN, CDR2 SVGIG (reference sequence). This CDR3 has 11 residues. V dropped 3 bases and J dropped 8 bases, with 8 bases sitting between them. The CDR3 DNA follows: TGTGCCTGGAGGGTAGCGGATGAGCAGTTCTTC. It is translated as CAWRVADEQFF.

The DNA for the CDR3 is TGTGCCAGCAGTTCAAACAGGGGTGCGACTAATGAAAAACTGTTTTTT. Translating it yields CASSSNRGATNEKLFF. This chain connects TRBV27 to TRBJ1-4, with 7 nucleotides matching TRBD1. Germline CDR1 MNHEY, CDR2 SMNVEV (reference sequence). CDR3 length: 16 residues. The ends lost 4 bases at V and 2 bases at J; junction bases unmatched: 7.

The chain combines TRBV30 with TRBJ2-5; 10 bases align to TRBD2. Germline CDR1 GTSNPN, CDR2 SVGIG (reference sequence). With V trimmed by 1 base and J by 1 base, 3 bases remained unmatched. CDR3 length: 15 amino acids. The CDR3 DNA follows: TGTGCCTGGAGTGGGCTAGCGGGGGTCCAAGAGACCCAGTACTTC. Its protein product is CAWSGLAGVQETQYF. The variable domain in full, completed from reference TRBV30 and TRBJ2-5, reads SQTIHQWPATLVQPVGSPLSLECTVEGTSNPNLYWYRQAAGRGLQLLFYSVGIGQISSEVPQNLSASRPQDRQFILSSKKLLLSDSGFYLCAWSGLAGVQETQYFGPGTRLLVL.

This sequence joins TRBV13 and TRBJ2-7, with TRBD2 matching 13 bases. Per the germline V gene, CDR1 is PRHDT and CDR2 is FYEKMQ (reference sequence). J was trimmed by 6 bases and V by 5 bases; bases with no gene match: 7. The CDR3 runs 15 residues. This CDR3 is CASSPGLAGVFEQYF. CDR3 DNA: TGTGCCAGCAGCCCCGGACTAGCGGGAGTTTTCGAGCAGTACTTC.

The chain is built from TRBV7-9 and TRBJ1-3; no firm D call. The CDR3 contains 15 residues. Germline V gives CDR1 SEHNR, CDR2 FQNEAQ (reference sequence). V shed 5 bases and J shed 4 bases, with 15 bases lying between them. CDR3 DNA sequence: TGTGCCAGCAGCCCCGTCGGAGGCTTAGGAAACACCATATATTTT. Its translation: CASSPVGGLGNTIYF.